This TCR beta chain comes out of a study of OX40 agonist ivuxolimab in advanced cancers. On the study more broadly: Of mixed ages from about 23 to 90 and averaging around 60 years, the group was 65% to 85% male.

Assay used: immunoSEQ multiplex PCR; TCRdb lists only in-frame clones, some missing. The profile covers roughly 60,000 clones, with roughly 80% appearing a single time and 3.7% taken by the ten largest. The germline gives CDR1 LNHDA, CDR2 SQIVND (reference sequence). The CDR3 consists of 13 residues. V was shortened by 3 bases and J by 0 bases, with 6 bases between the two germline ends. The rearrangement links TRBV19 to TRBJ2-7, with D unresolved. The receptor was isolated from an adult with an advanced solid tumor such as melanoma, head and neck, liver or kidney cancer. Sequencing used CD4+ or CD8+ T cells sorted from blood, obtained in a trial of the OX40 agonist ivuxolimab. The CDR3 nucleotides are TGTGCCAGTAGTATCTCATCCTCCTACGAGCAGTACTTC. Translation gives CASSISSSYEQYF.